This T cell receptor (beta chain) emerged from a study of metastatic and nonmetastatic thyroid tumors. Whole-study context: Repertoires from blood and tumor or nodule tissue of malignant and benign thyroid patients were compared. Findings and caveats of the study: Significantly greater TCR beta diversity was reportedly found in malignant thyroid tumors than in benign nodules (in blood and tumor).

Per the original data handling: Using the CDR3 differences seen across clinicopathological groups, the authors built a distant-metastasis classifier for papillary thyroid cancer, which was meant to discriminate distant-metastatic patients. TCRdb called clones again from the PCR reads with MiXCR. The authors' filters were not applied to this entry. The sample includes about 92,000 clones, 14% to 15% of them seen just once. Thyroid surgery was preceded by no treatment in any patient. In this sample, this clone turned up many times. Its antigen is unknown. The CDR3 sequence is 15 residues long. V gave up 5 bases and J gave up 5 bases; unmatched junction bases: 10. Germline CDR1 reads MNHNS; CDR2 reads SASEGT.

The sequence was collected from a female donor with papillary thyroid cancer or a benign thyroid nodule (not recorded which). Some clones in this sample may be carry-over from other donors' samples. This chain uses TRBV6-1 with TRBJ1-2; TRBD1 matches at 8 bases. Sequenced material: blood. This CDR3 is CASSLGQGRSYGYTF. The DNA for the CDR3 is TGTGCCAGCAGTTTAGGACAGGGAAGGTCATATGGCTACACCTTC.